Listed below are T cell receptor beta chains from one sample, sequenced in a study of shared clonotypes between healthy human individuals. Only in-frame clones appear in the TCRdb table, and some are missing; sequencing was by immunoSEQ multiplex PCR. The sample lists about 680,000 clones, about 74% occurring once. Input material: memory CD4+ T cells sorted from blood. The receptors were sampled from a woman in her thirties in good health. CDR3s include the opening cysteine and the closing phenylalanine or tryptophan. A D gene is named only where the DNA matches it firmly. Not all rows give a size; the values are once, few, many and, for expanded clones, a class.

d_call clone_size j_call v_call cdr3_aa cdr3_nt
TRBD2 many TRBJ2-3 TRBV25-1 CGTSGTTDTQYF TGTGGGACTAGCGGGACCACAGATACGCAGTATTTT
TRBD1 . TRBJ2-5 TRBV6-5 CASRDRTGGETQYF TGTGCCAGCAGAGATAGGACAGGGGGAGAGACCCAGTACTTC
. . TRBJ1-3 TRBV6-4 CASSVADSGNTIYF TGTGCCAGCAGTGTAGCAGACTCTGGAAACACCATATATTTT
. . TRBJ1-2 TRBV2 CASRAGTSNYGYTF TGTGCCAGCAGAGCCGGGACCTCTAACTATGGCTACACCTTC
. . TRBJ1-2 TRBV2 CASSELGGYGYTF TGTGCCAGCAGTGAGCTTGGAGGGTATGGCTACACCTTC
TRBD1 . TRBJ2-6 TRBV5-1 CASSLGDRYSGANVLTF TGCGCCAGCAGCTTGGGGGACAGGTACTCTGGGGCCAACGTCCTGACTTTC
TRBD1 . TRBJ1-2 TRBV29-1 CSVSLTGNYGYTF TGCAGCGTCTCTCTGACAGGGAACTATGGCTACACCTTC
TRBD2 . TRBJ2-1 TRBV6-5 CASSYSSGAFYNEQFF TGTGCCAGCAGTTACTCGAGCGGGGCGTTCTACAATGAGCAGTTCTTC
. many TRBJ1-3 TRBV2 CASSRGPTNTIYF TGTGCCAGCAGCCGGGGGCCGACGAACACCATATATTTT
. few TRBJ2-1 TRBV5-6 CASSLASLEQFF TGTGCCAGCAGCTTAGCGTCGCTTGAGCAGTTCTTC
. . TRBJ1-2 TRBV6-1 CASSELRSGGYTF TGTGCCAGCAGTGAGCTGAGGAGCGGTGGCTACACCTTC
. . TRBJ2-3 TRBV5-1 CASRKLSSTDTQYF TGCGCCAGTAGAAAGCTTTCTAGCACAGATACGCAGTATTTT
. once TRBJ2-5 TRBV7-8 CASSLVRQRPSRKQETQYF TGTGCCAGCAGCTTAGTTCGTCAACGTCCTAGCCGAAAACAAGAGACCCAGTACTTC
TRBD1 . TRBJ1-1 TRBV7-9 CASSGPGTGDAEAFF TGTGCCAGCAGCGGACCCGGGACAGGGGACGCTGAAGCTTTCTTT
TRBD1 once TRBJ1-5 TRBV28 CASSGTGGKSKPQHF TGTGCCAGCAGTGGGACAGGGGGAAAGTCAAAGCCCCAGCATTTT
. . TRBJ1-2 TRBV25-1 CATTSTDYGYTF TGTGCCACAACATCGACAGACTATGGCTACACCTTC
. . TRBJ1-2 TRBV6-1 CASSLMGYTF TGTGCCAGCAGTCTGATGGGCTACACCTTC
. . TRBJ1-1 TRBV6-1 CASREQGLSHTEAFF TGTGCCAGCAGAGAACAGGGTTTAAGCCACACTGAAGCTTTCTTT
. few TRBJ2-7 TRBV4-2 CASSQNDRDLSYEQYF TGTGCCAGCAGCCAAAACGATCGAGATCTTTCCTACGAGCAGTACTTC
. . TRBJ2-7 TRBV5-8 CASSPAESYEQYF TGTGCCAGCAGCCCCGCAGAATCCTACGAGCAGTACTTC
TRBD1 . TRBJ2-5 TRBV5-1 CASSAGQGVETQYF TGCGCCAGCAGCGCAGGACAGGGGGTGGAGACCCAGTACTTC
. . TRBJ2-1 TRBV28 CASSLGGFNYNEQFF TGTGCCAGCAGTTTAGGAGGGTTTAACTACAATGAGCAGTTCTTC
TRBD1 . TRBJ2-1 TRBV18 CASSPGQGANEQFF TGTGCCAGCTCACCTGGCCAGGGGGCTAATGAGCAGTTCTTC
TRBD1 few TRBJ2-5 TRBV29-1 CSSDRYQETQYF TGCAGCTCGGACAGGTACCAAGAGACCCAGTACTTC
. . TRBJ1-1 TRBV10-1 CASSENGDSEAFF TGCGCCAGCAGTGAGAATGGGGATTCAGAAGCTTTCTTT
. . TRBJ1-2 TRBV10-3 CAISELNGNYGYTF TGTGCCATCAGTGAATTAAACGGGAACTATGGCTACACCTTC
. . TRBJ1-5 TRBV27 CASIPRTPGFLDNQPQHF TGTGCCAGCATACCCAGAACCCCAGGGTTTTTGGACAATCAGCCCCAGCATTTT
TRBD1 few TRBJ2-7 TRBV11-3 CASSPGQGAAGSYEQYF TGTGCCAGCAGCCCGGGACAGGGGGCAGCGGGCTCCTACGAGCAGTACTTC
. . TRBJ1-5 TRBV5-4 CASSLEVGQPQHF TGTGCCAGCAGCTTGGAAGTCGGTCAGCCCCAGCATTTT
TRBD2 . TRBJ2-3 TRBV27 CASSPRGLLAGSTDTQYF TGTGCCAGCAGCCCGAGAGGGTTACTAGCGGGCAGCACAGATACGCAGTATTTT
TRBD1 . TRBJ1-2 TRBV7-9 CASSFRGQGGYTF TGTGCCAGCAGCTTCCGGGGACAGGGGGGCTACACCTTC